This T cell receptor (beta chain) was found in a study of OX40 agonist ivuxolimab in advanced cancers. Study details: Treatment of patients was with ivuxolimab, an agonistic anti-OX40 (CD134) antibody.

The cohort excluded patients with autoimmune disease history or systemic immunosuppression. Germline assignment: CDR1 SNHLY and CDR2 FYNNEI. V was trimmed by 8 bases and J by 2 bases, leaving 12 bases between them. This CDR3 has 13 amino acids. The method was immunoSEQ multiplex PCR; TCRdb's version includes in-frame clones alone and lacks a portion of them. The sample lists tens of thousands of clones, around 85% occurring once. The clonotype was recovered from an adult with an advanced solid tumor such as melanoma, head and neck, liver or kidney cancer. The V call is TRBV2, the J call TRBJ1-2, with a tentative D call TRBD1 (5 bases). Sequenced here: CD4+ or CD8+ T cells sorted from blood, sampled in a trial of the OX40 agonist ivuxolimab. CDR3 DNA: TGTGCCAGCGGTTCCGGGACCAACTATGGCTACACCTTC. Protein: CASGSGTNYGYTF.